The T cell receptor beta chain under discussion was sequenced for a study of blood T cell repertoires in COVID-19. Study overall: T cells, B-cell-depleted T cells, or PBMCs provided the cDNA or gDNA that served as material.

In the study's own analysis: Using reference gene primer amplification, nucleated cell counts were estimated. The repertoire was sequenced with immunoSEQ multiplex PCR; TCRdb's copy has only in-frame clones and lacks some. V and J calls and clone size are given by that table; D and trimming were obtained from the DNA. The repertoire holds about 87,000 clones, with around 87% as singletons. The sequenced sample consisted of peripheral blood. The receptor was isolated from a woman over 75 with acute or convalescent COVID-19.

CDR3 residues: CASSFEGETQYF. The CDR3 DNA is TGTGCCAGCAGCTTCGAGGGCGAGACCCAGTACTTC. The chain is built from TRBV7-9 and TRBJ2-5; tentative D call: TRBD2 (5 bases). Looked up from germline, CDR1 is SEHNR and CDR2 is FQNEAQ (reference sequence). CDR3 length: 12 amino acids. V lost 3 bases and J lost 5, with 7 bases in between.